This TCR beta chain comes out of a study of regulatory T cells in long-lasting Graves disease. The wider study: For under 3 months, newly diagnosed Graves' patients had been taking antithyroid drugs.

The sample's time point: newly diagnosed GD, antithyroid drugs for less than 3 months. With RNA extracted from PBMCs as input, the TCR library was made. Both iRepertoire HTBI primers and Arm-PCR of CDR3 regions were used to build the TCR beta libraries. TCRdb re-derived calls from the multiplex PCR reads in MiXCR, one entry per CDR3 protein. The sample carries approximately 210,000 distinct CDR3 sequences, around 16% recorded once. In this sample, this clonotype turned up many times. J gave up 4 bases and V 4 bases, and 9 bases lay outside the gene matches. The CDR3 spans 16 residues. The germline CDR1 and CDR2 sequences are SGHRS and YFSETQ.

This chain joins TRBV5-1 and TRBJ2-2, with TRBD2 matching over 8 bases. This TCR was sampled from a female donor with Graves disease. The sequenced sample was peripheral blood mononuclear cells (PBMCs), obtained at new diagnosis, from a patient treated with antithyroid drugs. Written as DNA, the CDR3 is TGCGCCAGCAGCCGCCGGGGGGGGCTAGTCACCGGGGAGCTGTTTTTT. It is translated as CASSRRGGLVTGELFF.